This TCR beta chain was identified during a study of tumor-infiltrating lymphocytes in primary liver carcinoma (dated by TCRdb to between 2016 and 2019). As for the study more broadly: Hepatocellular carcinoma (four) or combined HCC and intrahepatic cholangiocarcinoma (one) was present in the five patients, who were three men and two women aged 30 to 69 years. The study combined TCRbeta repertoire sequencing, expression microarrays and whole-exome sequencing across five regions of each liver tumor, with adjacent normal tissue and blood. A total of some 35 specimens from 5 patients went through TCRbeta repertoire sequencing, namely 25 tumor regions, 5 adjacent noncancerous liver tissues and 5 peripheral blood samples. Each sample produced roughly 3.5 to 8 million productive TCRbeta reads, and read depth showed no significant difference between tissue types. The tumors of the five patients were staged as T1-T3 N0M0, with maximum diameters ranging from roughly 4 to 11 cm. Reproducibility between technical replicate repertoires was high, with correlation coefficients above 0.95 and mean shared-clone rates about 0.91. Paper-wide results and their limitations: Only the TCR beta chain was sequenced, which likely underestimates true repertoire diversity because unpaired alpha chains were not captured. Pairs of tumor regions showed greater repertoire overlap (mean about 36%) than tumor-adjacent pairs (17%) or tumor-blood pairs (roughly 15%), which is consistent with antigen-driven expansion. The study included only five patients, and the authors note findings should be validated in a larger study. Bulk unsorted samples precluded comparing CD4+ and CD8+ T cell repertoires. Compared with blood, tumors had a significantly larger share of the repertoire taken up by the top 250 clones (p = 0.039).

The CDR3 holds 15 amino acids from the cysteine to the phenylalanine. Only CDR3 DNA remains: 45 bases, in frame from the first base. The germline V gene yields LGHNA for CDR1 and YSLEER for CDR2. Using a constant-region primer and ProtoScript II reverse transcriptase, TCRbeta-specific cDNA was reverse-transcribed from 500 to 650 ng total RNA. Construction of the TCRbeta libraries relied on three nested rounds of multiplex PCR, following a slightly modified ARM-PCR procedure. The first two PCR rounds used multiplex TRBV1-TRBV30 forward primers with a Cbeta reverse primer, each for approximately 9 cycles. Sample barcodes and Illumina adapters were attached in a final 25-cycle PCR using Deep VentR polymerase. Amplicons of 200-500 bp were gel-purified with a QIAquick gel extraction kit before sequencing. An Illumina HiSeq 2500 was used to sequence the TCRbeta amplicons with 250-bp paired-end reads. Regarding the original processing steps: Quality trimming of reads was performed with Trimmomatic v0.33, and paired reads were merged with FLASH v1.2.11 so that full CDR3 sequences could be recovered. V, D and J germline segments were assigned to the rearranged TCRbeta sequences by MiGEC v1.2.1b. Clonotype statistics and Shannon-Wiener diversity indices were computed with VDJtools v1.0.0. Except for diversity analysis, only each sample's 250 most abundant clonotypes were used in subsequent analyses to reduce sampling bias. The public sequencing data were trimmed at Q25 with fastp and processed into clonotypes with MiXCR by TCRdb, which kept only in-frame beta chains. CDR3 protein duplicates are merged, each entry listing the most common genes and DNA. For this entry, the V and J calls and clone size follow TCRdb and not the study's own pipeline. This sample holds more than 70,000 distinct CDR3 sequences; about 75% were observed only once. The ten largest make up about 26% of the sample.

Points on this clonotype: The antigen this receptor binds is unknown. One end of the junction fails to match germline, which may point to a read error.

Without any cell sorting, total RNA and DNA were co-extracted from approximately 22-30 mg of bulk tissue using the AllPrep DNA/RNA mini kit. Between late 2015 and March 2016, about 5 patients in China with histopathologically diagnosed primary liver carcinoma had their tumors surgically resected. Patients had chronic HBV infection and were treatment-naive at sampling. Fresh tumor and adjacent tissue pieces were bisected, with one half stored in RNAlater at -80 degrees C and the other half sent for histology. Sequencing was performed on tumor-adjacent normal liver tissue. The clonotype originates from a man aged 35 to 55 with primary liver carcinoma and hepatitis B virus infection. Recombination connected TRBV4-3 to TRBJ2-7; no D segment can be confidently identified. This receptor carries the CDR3 CASGQEFDRSYEQYF. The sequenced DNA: TGCGCCAGCGGCCAAGAGTTTGACCGCTCCTACGAGCAGTACTTC.